Following are 9 T cell receptor beta chains from one sample sequenced in a study of patients and donors after allogeneic stem cell transplantation. MiXCR, run by TCRdb on the RT-PCR reads, gives a single entry per CDR3 protein. The sample yields approximately 88,000 distinct CDR3 sequences, 5% seen once. Specimen: blood, either unsorted or a sorted T cell fraction (not recorded which). These receptors originate from a human donor who was either an allogeneic HSCT recipient or a stem cell or donor lymphocyte infusion donor (not recorded which). It is not recorded whose cells these are; they may come from a transplant donor.

The chain has TRBV20-1 and TRBJ2-7; 9 bases are shared with TRBD1. This CDR3 is built from 14 residues. CDR1 and CDR2 (germline): DFQATT, SNEGSKA (reference sequence). The ends lost 5 bases at V and 1 base at J; junction bases unmatched: 6. In nucleotides, the CDR3 is TGCAGTGCTGTAGACAGGGGGACTTCCTACGAGCAGTACTTC. It codes for CSAVDRGTSYEQYF.

This clonotype was observed at least ten times. In nucleotides, the CDR3 is TGCAGCGTTAGTCCCCGGGGGAACTATGGCTACACCTTC. Translation gives CSVSPRGNYGYTF. The gene calls are TRBV29-1 and TRBJ1-2; the D gene is possibly TRBD1 (5 bases). The CDR3 is made up of 13 amino acids. CDR1 is SQVTM and CDR2 is ANQGSEA in the germline V gene. V lost 5 bases and J 2 bases, leaving 12 bases between the germline ends.

This clonotype occurred many times. The gene calls are TRBV19 and TRBJ1-3; TRBD1 is a possible D gene (5 bases). Trimming left V 6 bases short and J 0 bases short, with 15 bases between. In germline, CDR1 is LNHDA, CDR2 SQIVND (reference sequence). CDR3 size: 16 residues. The DNA of the CDR3 is TGTGCCAGTAGGGCATACGGGGCACTCTCTGGAAACACCATATATTTT. It translates to CASRAYGALSGNTIYF.

At least ten counts were recorded for this clonotype. This chain connects TRBV10-3 to TRBJ2-7, with D possibly TRBD1 on 6 matching bases. V was shortened by 6 bases and J by 6 bases, with 12 bases between the two germline ends. This CDR3 contains 12 residues. Germline assignment: CDR1 ENHRY and CDR2 SYGVKD. CDR3 loop: CAISAGVSEQYF. CDR3 nucleotides: TGTGCCATCAGCGCAGGGGTAAGCGAGCAGTACTTC.

This clonotype was counted a few times. V and J are TRBV27 and TRBJ2-5, with 10 bases aligning to TRBD2. Germline V gives CDR1 MNHEY, CDR2 SMNVEV (reference sequence). V shed 5 bases, J shed 5 bases, and the junction held 5 bases outside the gene matches. The length of the CDR3 is 14 residues. The CDR3, as DNA: TGTGCCAGCAGTACCCTAGCGGGAGTGGAGACCCAGTACTTC. As protein: CASSTLAGVETQYF.

The rearrangement uses TRBV5-1 and TRBJ2-1; D uncertain. This CDR3 is 14 amino acids long. V was clipped by 0 bases and J by 6 bases, with 10 bases between them. Germline-derived CDR1 and CDR2 are SGHRS and YFSETQ. The CDR3 sequence: CASSLGTASNEQFF. The CDR3 region has the DNA TGCGCCAGCAGCTTGGGGACGGCTTCCAATGAGCAGTTCTTC.

This clonotype was detected many times. This rearrangement joins TRBV12-3 or TRBV12-4 to TRBJ1-4, with 10 bases aligning to TRBD1. The CDR3 is made up of 13 amino acids. J lost 6 bases, V lost 6 bases, and 1 base had no gene match. The CDR3 loop is CASRGQGYEKLFF. The CDR3 DNA follows: TGTGCCAGCAGGGGACAGGGGTATGAAAAACTGTTTTTT.

This clonotype is medium-sized (0.01 to 0.1%). This rearrangement joins TRBV29-1 to TRBJ2-4, with 10 bases that match TRBD2. This CDR3 has 12 amino acids. Germline V gene sequence: CDR1 SQVTM, CDR2 ANQGSEA. V gave up 5 bases and J gave up 6 bases; unmatched junction bases: 1. The CDR3 region has the DNA TGCAGCGTTCAGCGGGAGGGAAACATTCAGTACTTC. It codes for CSVQREGNIQYF.

This clonotype was found a few times. The chain combines TRBV20-1 with TRBJ2-1; D uncertain. The CDR3 extends over 12 amino acids. With 4 bases removed from V and 5 bases from J, the gap between germline ends came to 9 bases. CDR1 DFQATT and CDR2 SNEGSKA come from the germline V gene (reference sequence). The DNA for the CDR3 is TGCAGTGCTACTAACTCTCACAATGAGCAGTTCTTC. This gives the protein CSATNSHNEQFF.